This record looks at one T cell receptor (beta chain) sequence and its context. This clonotype was seen at least ten times. Its antigen has not been determined. No quality values exist for individual bases; no much larger clone is one base distant. The sequencer listed for this sample is Illumina NovaSeq 6000. Using 5'RACE with constant-segment primers, TCRalpha and TCRbeta cDNA libraries were constructed, with sample barcodes and unique molecular identifiers added in the process. RNA was extracted from every sample with Trizol reagent. Amplification of the libraries took two PCR steps, and the second step added a second sample barcode plus Illumina TruSeq adapters. Sequencing of the libraries was done on an Illumina NovaSeq, producing 2 x 150 bp paired-end reads. Concerning the study's data processing: Reads were demultiplexed and collapsed into UMI-guided consensus sequences with migec v1.2.7. With mixcr v2.1.11, UMI consensuses were aligned to TRA and TRB V and J templates and assembled into clonotypes. Clonotypes were classified as expanded or contracted when called significant by both edgeR and NoisET, with noise models trained on biological replicates. For edgeR calls, the cutoffs were a false discovery rate-adjusted p below 0.01 and a log2 fold-change threshold of 1. As an exploratory analysis of dynamics, max-normalized trajectories of the 1000 most abundant clonotypes were examined with PCA combined with hierarchical clustering. The CD4 or CD8 phenotype of responding clones was assigned using the separately sequenced CD4+ and CD8+ repertoires. Starting from the raw public reads, TCRdb applied fastp trimming at Q25, assembled clones with MiXCR and retained in-frame beta chains. Every entry covers one CDR3 protein and lists the most common genes and DNA from its rows. The V and J calls come from TCRdb's annotation, not from the publication. Present in this sample are some 100,000 distinct CDR3 sequences, around 10% of which were seen just once. Around 39% of the sample rests with the top ten.

This entry comes from a study of T-cell memory formation after mild COVID-19 (dated by TCRdb to about 2021). Concerning the study at large: TCR sequence clusters from the two donors were found to be largely donor specific. T-cell clones expanding and contracting after mild COVID-19 in a couple of donors were tracked by longitudinal TCRalpha and TCRbeta repertoire sequencing. Two young, previously healthy adult volunteers made up the cohort, one male and one female.

General study outcomes and caveats: Clones contracting from day 15 to 85 had balanced CD4/CD8 phenotypes, while a second wave expanding from day 15 to 37 was biased towards CD4+. Only two mild cases were covered in the study, and larger cohorts including severe cases with pre-infection samples were considered necessary. Some responding clones were found in pre-infection memory, which suggests that pre-existing cross-reactive memory T cells took part in the SARS-CoV-2 response. Contracting CD4+ clones were found mainly in CM and EM memory subsets, while CD8+ clones were enriched in EMRA. SARS-CoV-2 specificity of the second-wave clones peaking on day 37 was not confirmed.

Germline trimming: 5 bases from V, 3 bases from J; junction bases outside gene matches: 5. The CDR3 covers 15 residues, taking in both the cysteine and the phenylalanine. Only CDR3 DNA is held: 45 bases, read in frame from base 1. The germline V gene (reference sequence) specifies LNHDA as CDR1 and SQIVND as CDR2. Ficoll-Paque density gradient centrifugation was the method used to isolate PBMCs. The receptor was derived from a man younger than 30 who had mild COVID-19 (a few samples of this study predate the infection). The sample titles of this study are shuffled in the database, so cell type and time point are left out; the donor was told from shared clones. Sequenced input: PBMCs or a T cell subset sorted from them (not recorded which). The rearrangement joined TRBV19 to TRBJ2-1; the junction holds 9 bases that match TRBD2. CDR3 reads: CASSVSSGDYNEQFF. The DNA sequence follows: TGTGCCAGTAGTGTGTCTAGCGGGGACTACAATGAGCAGTTCTTC.